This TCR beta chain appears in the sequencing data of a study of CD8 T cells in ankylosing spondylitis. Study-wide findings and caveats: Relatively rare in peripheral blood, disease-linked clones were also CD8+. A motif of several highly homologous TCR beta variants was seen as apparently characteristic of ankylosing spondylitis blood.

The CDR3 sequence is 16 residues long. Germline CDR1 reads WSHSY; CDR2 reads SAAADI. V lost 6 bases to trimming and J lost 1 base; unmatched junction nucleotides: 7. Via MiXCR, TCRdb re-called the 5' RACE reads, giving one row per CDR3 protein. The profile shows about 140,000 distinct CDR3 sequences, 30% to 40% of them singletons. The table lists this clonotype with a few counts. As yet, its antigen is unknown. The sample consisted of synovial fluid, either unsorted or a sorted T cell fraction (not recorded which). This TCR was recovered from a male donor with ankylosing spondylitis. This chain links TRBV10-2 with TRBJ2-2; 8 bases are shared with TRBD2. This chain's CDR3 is CASRAPSGQNTGELFF. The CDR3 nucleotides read TGCGCCAGCAGAGCCCCTAGCGGGCAGAACACCGGGGAGCTGTTTTTT.